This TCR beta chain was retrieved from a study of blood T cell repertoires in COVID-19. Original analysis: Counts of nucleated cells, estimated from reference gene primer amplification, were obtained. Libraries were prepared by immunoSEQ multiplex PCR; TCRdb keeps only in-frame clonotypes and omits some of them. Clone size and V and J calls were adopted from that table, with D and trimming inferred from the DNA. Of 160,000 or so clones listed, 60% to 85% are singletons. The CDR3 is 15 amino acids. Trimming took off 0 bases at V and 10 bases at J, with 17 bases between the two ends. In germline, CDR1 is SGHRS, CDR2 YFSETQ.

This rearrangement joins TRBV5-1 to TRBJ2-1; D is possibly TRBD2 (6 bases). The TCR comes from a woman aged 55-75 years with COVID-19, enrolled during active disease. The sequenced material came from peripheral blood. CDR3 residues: CASSLAGGPLPEQFF. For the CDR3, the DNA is TGCGCCAGCAGCTTGGCCGGAGGGCCCCTACCCGAGCAGTTCTTC.